Described below is a single T cell receptor (beta chain) sequence and its context. This record comes from a study of control samples from healthy donors and cancer patients. V gave up 6 bases and J gave up 5 bases, with 10 bases separating them. The CDR3 consists of 12 residues. Germline CDR1 reads MNHNY; CDR2 reads SVGAGI (reference sequence). Measured with immunoSEQ multiplex PCR; TCRdb has only the in-frame clones, and not every one. The sample has some 150,000 clones, approximately 96% seen once. This sequence was found in a woman aged 25 to 39 in good health. The sample comprised blood. This rearrangement joins TRBV6-6 to TRBJ2-5; weak D call: TRBD1 (6 bases). The CDR3 bases are TGTGCCAGCAGCAAAACAGGGGAGACCCAGTACTTC. Translation gives CASSKTGETQYF.